The subject of this entry is one T cell receptor (beta chain). Its antigen target is currently unknown. No base quality information exists; no much larger clone differs at one position. This sample was sequenced with an Illumina HiSeq 1500. Through fastp at Q25 and MiXCR, TCRdb rebuilt clones from the public reads, retaining in-frame beta chains. Entries that share a CDR3 protein sequence are merged under the most common genes and DNA. In all, the sample holds fewer than 550,000 distinct CDR3 sequences, and 11% of those were seen once. The ten largest clones add up to roughly 10% of the sample. The entry originates in a study of T cell repertoires in cytomegalovirus infection (dated by TCRdb to 2018 to 2020). Regarding the study in general: Donor HLA type was relevant to the analysis, because carriage of CMV infection together with the matching HLA type was indicated by public TCR beta signatures.

Paper-wide results and their limitations: In the ex vivo response, HLA-C-restricted CMV-specific TCR beta clonotypes were dominant, and in two of eight donors the single most frequent clonotype came from this HLA-C-restricted group. Cumulative frequency of public TCR beta family members discriminated carriers of CMV infection plus the relevant HLA type in this cohort and an independent approximately 360-donor cohort.

The cysteine opens and the phenylalanine closes a CDR3 of 16 amino acids. Only the CDR3 DNA is retained, 48 bases long and in frame from the first base. V is pared back by 5 bases and J by 5 bases, with 21 bases lying between the germline termini. CDR1 and CDR2 (SNHLY, FYNNEI) derive from the germline V gene. In this chain, TRBV2 is recombined with TRBJ2-5; TRBD2 is a possible D gene, resting on 8 matching bases. The receptor was isolated from a human donor in good health (CMV status not recorded). Some clones in this sample may be carry-over from other donors' samples. The specimen was PBMCs. The CDR3 in this case is CASSSVGRGRTETQYF. The DNA reads as follows: TGTGCCAGCAGTTCTGTCGGGAGGGGGCGTACCGAGACCCAGTACTTC. The variable domain in full, with residues beyond the CDR3 obtained from the reference TRBV2 and TRBJ2-5 genes, is EPEVTQTPSHQVTQMGQEVILRCVPISNHLYFYWYRQILGQKVEFLVSFYNNEISEKSEIFDDQFSVERPDGSNFTLKIRSTKLEDSAMYFCASSSVGRGRTETQYFGPGTRLLVL.